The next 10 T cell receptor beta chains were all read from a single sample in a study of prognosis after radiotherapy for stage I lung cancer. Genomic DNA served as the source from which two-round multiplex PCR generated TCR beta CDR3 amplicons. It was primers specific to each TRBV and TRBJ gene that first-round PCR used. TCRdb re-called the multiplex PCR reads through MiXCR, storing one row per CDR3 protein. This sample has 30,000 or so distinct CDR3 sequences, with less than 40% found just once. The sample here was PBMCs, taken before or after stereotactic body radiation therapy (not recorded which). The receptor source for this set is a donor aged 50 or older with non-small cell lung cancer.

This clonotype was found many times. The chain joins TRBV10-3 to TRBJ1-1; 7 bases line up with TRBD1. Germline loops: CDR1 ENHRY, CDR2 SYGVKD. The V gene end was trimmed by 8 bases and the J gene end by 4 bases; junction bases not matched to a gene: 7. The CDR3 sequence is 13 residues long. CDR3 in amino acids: CAIGRGEGTEAFF. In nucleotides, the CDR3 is TGTGCCATCGGCAGGGGGGAGGGCACTGAAGCTTTCTTT.

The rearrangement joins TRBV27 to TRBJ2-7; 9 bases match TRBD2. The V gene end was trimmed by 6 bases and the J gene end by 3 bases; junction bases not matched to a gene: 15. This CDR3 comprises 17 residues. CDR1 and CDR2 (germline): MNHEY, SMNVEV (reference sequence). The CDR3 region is CASSIRWGLAGYYEQYF. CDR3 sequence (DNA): TGTGCCAGCAGCATACGCTGGGGGCTAGCGGGATACTACGAGCAGTACTTC.

CDR3 DNA: TGCAGCGTCGAAAAAGGGGTTAGGAGCACTGAAGCTTTCTTT. This codes for CSVEKGVRSTEAFF. V gene TRBV29-1 combines with J gene TRBJ1-1, with D possibly matching TRBD1 (5 bases). V lost 6 bases and J lost 4, with 18 bases in between. From germline, CDR1 is SQVTM and CDR2 ANQGSEA. This CDR3 spans 14 amino acids. Full variable domain (rest looked up from reference TRBV29-1 and TRBJ1-1): SAVISQKPSRDICQRGTSLTIQCQVDSQVTMMFWYRQQPGQSLTLIATANQGSEATYESGFVIDKFPISRPNLTFSTLTVSNMSPEDSSIYLCSVEKGVRSTEAFFGQGTRLTVV.

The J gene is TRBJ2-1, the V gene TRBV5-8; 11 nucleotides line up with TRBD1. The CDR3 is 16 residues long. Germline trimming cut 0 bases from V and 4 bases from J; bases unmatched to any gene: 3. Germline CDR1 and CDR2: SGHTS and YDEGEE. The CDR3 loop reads CASSLGTGGDYNEQFF. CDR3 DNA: TGTGCCAGCAGCTTGGGGACAGGGGGCGATTACAATGAGCAGTTCTTC. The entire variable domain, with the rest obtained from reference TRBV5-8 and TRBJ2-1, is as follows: EAGVTQSPTHLIKTRGQQATLRCSPISGHTSVYWYQQALGLGLQFLLWYDEGEERNRGNFPPRFSGRQFPNYSSELNVNALELEDSALYLCASSLGTGGDYNEQFFGPGTRLTVL.

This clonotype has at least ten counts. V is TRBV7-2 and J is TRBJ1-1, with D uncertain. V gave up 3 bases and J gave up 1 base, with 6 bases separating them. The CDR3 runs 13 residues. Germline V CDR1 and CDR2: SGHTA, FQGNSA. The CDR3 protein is CASSFGRNTEAFF. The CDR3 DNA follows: TGTGCCAGCAGCTTTGGCAGGAACACTGAAGCTTTCTTT.

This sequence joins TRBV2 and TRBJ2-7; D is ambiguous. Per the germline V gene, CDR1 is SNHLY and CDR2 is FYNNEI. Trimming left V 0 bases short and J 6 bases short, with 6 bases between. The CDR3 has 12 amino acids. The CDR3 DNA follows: TGTGCCAGCAGTGAAGCGTGGGTCGAGCAGTACTTC. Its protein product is CASSEAWVEQYF.

CDR3: CASSLRRGSDEHF. Here the CDR3 DNA reads TGTGCCAGCTCACTTAGAAGGGGCAGCGATGAGCATTTT. The rearrangement joins TRBV18 to TRBJ1-5; D may be TRBD1 (5 bases). The CDR3 has 13 amino acids. The germline V gene has CDR1 KGHSH and CDR2 LQKENI. Deletions cut 4 bases from V and 14 bases from J, with 18 bases between.

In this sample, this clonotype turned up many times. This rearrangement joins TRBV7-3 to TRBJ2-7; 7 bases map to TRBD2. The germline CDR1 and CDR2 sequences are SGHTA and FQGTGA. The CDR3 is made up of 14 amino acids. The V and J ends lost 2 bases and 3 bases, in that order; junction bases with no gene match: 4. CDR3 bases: TGTGCCAGCAGCTTAGAGGCTAGCGGCTACGAGCAGTACTTC. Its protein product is CASSLEASGYEQYF. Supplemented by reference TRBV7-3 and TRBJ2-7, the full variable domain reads GAGVSQTPSNKVTEKGKYVELRCDPISGHTALYWYRQSLGQGPEFLIYFQGTGAADDSGLPNDRFFAVRPEGSVSTLKIQRTERGDSAVYLCASSLEASGYEQYFGPGTRLTVT.

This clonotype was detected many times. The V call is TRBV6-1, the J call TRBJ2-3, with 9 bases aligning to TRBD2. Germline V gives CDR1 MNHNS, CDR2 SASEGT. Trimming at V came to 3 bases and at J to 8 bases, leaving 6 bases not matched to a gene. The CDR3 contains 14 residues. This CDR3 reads CASSESGGPLTQYF. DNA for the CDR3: TGTGCCAGCAGTGAGAGCGGGGGGCCCCTTACGCAGTATTTT.

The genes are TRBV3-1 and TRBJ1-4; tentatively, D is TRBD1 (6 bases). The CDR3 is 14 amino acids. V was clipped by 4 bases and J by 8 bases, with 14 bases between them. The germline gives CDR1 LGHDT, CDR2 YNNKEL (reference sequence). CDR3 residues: CASSPRDNSEKLFF. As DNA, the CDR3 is TGTGCCAGCAGCCCACGGGACAACTCAGAAAAACTGTTTTTT.